This record concerns one T cell receptor (beta chain) sequence. What it recognizes is unknown. The V gene lost 6 bases and the J gene lost 5 bases, with 7 bases spanning the gap. This CDR3 spans 10 amino acids. The V gene's germline CDR1 is DFQATT and CDR2 SNEGSKA (reference sequence). The sample is drawn from a study of identical twins. A universal primer site was created by template switching, with the cDNA bearing unique molecular identifiers. TCRdb passed the 5' RACE reads through MiXCR, listing each CDR3 protein once. The sample includes 300,000 to 400,000 distinct CDR3 sequences, about 12% seen only once; the top ten take about 7%. Everyone who gave samples was a healthy Caucasian. Study-wide points: With abundant cord blood beta clonotypes, insertions were fewer; memory repertoires showed no such pattern.

The sample was also reused in another study, on yellow fever vaccine responses in identical twins. That work contributes: Among the twins, the vaccine T cell response reportedly seemed partly convergent and partly personalized.

Input material: CD8+ T cells sorted from blood. The TCR originated in a woman aged 18 to 35 in good health. The chain links TRBV20-1 to TRBJ2-5; no clear D. The CDR3 loop is CSALRETQYF. CDR3 coding DNA: TGCAGTGCCTTAAGGGAGACCCAGTACTTC.